These T cell receptor beta chains were read from a single sample in a study of T-cell memory formation after mild COVID-19. Using its own MiXCR run on the 5' RACE reads, TCRdb lists one record per CDR3 protein. This table has 380,000 or so distinct CDR3 sequences, around 15% appearing once. Material for sequencing was PBMCs or a T cell subset sorted from them (not recorded which). Receptor source: a man aged 18-30 years who had mild COVID-19 (a few samples of this study predate the infection). Cell type and time point are not known. Each CDR3 is given with its conserved first and last residue. The order of the fields is CDR3 length, J gene, D gene, V gene, clone size, CDR3 DNA, CDR3 protein. A D gene is named only where the DNA matches it firmly. The size of a clone is reported for some rows only, either as once, few or many, or as a class for expanded clones.

length: 14; J: TRBJ1-1; D: TRBD1; V: TRBV29-1; size: few; DNA: TGCAGCGTCTGGACAGGGTGGATGAACACTGAAGCTTTCTTT; CDR3: CSVWTGWMNTEAFF
length: 13; J: TRBJ1-1; D: .; V: TRBV4-2; size: few; DNA: TGTGCCAGCAGCGCGAGGTCGAACACTGAAGCTTTCTTT; CDR3: CASSARSNTEAFF
length: 16; J: TRBJ2-5; D: .; V: TRBV11-2; size: many; DNA: TGTGCCAGCAGCTTCAGGCCAACAGGGAACCAAGAGACCCAGTACTTC; CDR3: CASSFRPTGNQETQYF
length: 14; J: TRBJ2-1; D: TRBD2; V: TRBV7-9; size: .; DNA: TGTGCCAGCAGTCCCAGCGGGGGGGACAATGAGCAGTTCTTC; CDR3: CASSPSGGDNEQFF
length: 18; J: TRBJ2-3; D: .; V: TRBV4-2; size: .; DNA: TGTGCCAGCAGCCAGGGTGACGGCAGCGGCGGGGACACAGATACGCAGTATTTT; CDR3: CASSQGDGSGGDTDTQYF
length: 13; J: TRBJ1-2; D: TRBD1; V: TRBV30; size: .; DNA: TGTGCCTGGAGGAGGGGGACAGTAGATGGCTACACCTTC; CDR3: CAWRRGTVDGYTF
length: 16; J: TRBJ2-3; D: TRBD2; V: TRBV11-2; size: .; DNA: TGTGCCAGCAGCTTGACTAGCGGGGGCTACACAGATACGCAGTATTTT; CDR3: CASSLTSGGYTDTQYF
length: 17; J: TRBJ2-2; D: .; V: TRBV5-1; size: many; DNA: TGCGCCAGCAGCGTAGGGACACACCAGATGAACACCGGGGAGCTGTTTTTT; CDR3: CASSVGTHQMNTGELFF
length: 12; J: TRBJ1-5; D: .; V: TRBV19; size: .; DNA: TGTGCCAGTAGTCTCATTTATCAGCCCCAGCATTTT; CDR3: CASSLIYQPQHF
length: 15; J: TRBJ1-2; D: TRBD1; V: TRBV5-6; size: few; DNA: TGTGCCAGCAGCTCCTGGACAGGGACGCTCTATGGCTACACCTTC; CDR3: CASSSWTGTLYGYTF
length: 15; J: TRBJ1-1; D: .; V: TRBV5-1; size: .; DNA: TGCGCCAGCAGCTCGACCACAGGGCTGAACACTGAAGCTTTCTTT; CDR3: CASSSTTGLNTEAFF
length: 12; J: TRBJ1-1; D: .; V: TRBV28; size: few; DNA: TGTGCCAGCATTGGGGGTTGGACTGAAGCTTTCTTT; CDR3: CASIGGWTEAFF
length: 14; J: TRBJ2-1; D: .; V: TRBV10-3; size: few; DNA: TGTGCCATCAGCCTTGGGGCGGATAGGGATGAGCAGTTCTTC; CDR3: CAISLGADRDEQFF
length: 13; J: TRBJ1-4; D: TRBD1; V: TRBV7-9; size: many; DNA: TGTGCCAGCAGCACACAGGGGGGTGAAAAACTGTTTTTT; CDR3: CASSTQGGEKLFF
length: 16; J: TRBJ1-2; D: .; V: TRBV27; size: few; DNA: TGTGCCAGCAGTTTATCAGCCCCAACAGGGAGCTATGGCTACACCTTC; CDR3: CASSLSAPTGSYGYTF
length: 14; J: TRBJ1-2; D: TRBD1; V: TRBV18; size: few; DNA: TGTGCCAGCTCTCGCGCACAGGGGCCCTATGGCTACACCTTC; CDR3: CASSRAQGPYGYTF
length: 14; J: TRBJ1-4; D: .; V: TRBV5-1; size: .; DNA: TGCGCCAGCAGCTCCAACCCTGCGGGGGAAAAACTGTTTTTT; CDR3: CASSSNPAGEKLFF
length: 15; J: TRBJ2-3; D: .; V: TRBV25-1; size: .; DNA: TGTGCCAGCAGTTTAACCTCGTTCTACACAGATACGCAGTATTTT; CDR3: CASSLTSFYTDTQYF
length: 14; J: TRBJ1-5; D: .; V: TRBV20-1; size: .; DNA: TGCAGTCGGCTCTACAGGGTCGGGAATCAGCCCCAGCATTTT; CDR3: CSRLYRVGNQPQHF
length: 15; J: TRBJ1-2; D: .; V: TRBV2; size: few; DNA: TGTGCCAGCAGTGGAGGCGTGTCGGTAAACTATGGCTACACCTTC; CDR3: CASSGGVSVNYGYTF
length: 16; J: TRBJ2-2; D: TRBD1; V: TRBV29-1; size: few; DNA: TGCAGCGTTCACGTACCGGGACAGGGGGCGGTAGGGGAGCTGTTTTTT; CDR3: CSVHVPGQGAVGELFF
length: 14; J: TRBJ2-7; D: .; V: TRBV30; size: few; DNA: TGTGCCTGGAGCCCCCCCCTAGCTCCCTACGAGCAGTACTTC; CDR3: CAWSPPLAPYEQYF
length: 13; J: TRBJ1-1; D: .; V: TRBV4-3; size: .; DNA: TGCGCCAGCAGCTATTCAGGGAACATTGAAGCTTTCTTT; CDR3: CASSYSGNIEAFF
length: 14; J: TRBJ1-6; D: .; V: TRBV3-1; size: few; DNA: TGTGCCAGCAGCCCCGTAGTAGATAATTCACCCCTCCACTTT; CDR3: CASSPVVDNSPLHF
length: 15; J: TRBJ2-3; D: TRBD2; V: TRBV7-3; size: few; DNA: TGTGCCAGCAGCACCACTAGCGGGGGCAGGGATACGCAGTATTTT; CDR3: CASSTTSGGRDTQYF
length: 16; J: TRBJ2-7; D: TRBD1; V: TRBV4-2; size: .; DNA: TGTGCCAGCAGCCCGAGGGGACAGGGGGTCTCCTACGAGCAGTACTTC; CDR3: CASSPRGQGVSYEQYF
length: 15; J: TRBJ1-2; D: .; V: TRBV9; size: few; DNA: TGTGCCAGCACCTACTCAGTTTTAGGGAACTATGGCTACACCTTC; CDR3: CASTYSVLGNYGYTF
length: 17; J: TRBJ2-2; D: .; V: TRBV28; size: .; DNA: TGTGCCAGCAGTCCAAAAGACCGGGACGGGTACGGGGGGGAGCTGTTTTTT; CDR3: CASSPKDRDGYGGELFF
length: 14; J: TRBJ1-4; D: .; V: TRBV5-1; size: .; DNA: TGCGCCAGCAGCCCGGACAGTAAGAATGAAAAACTGTTTTTT; CDR3: CASSPDSKNEKLFF
length: 11; J: TRBJ1-2; D: .; V: TRBV6-1; size: .; DNA: TGTGCCAGCTCCTCTAGTAGTGGCTACACCTTC; CDR3: CASSSSSGYTF
length: 14; J: TRBJ2-5; D: TRBD2; V: TRBV10-3; size: few; DNA: TGTGCCATCAGTGATCCGGGGGGGCAAGAGACCCAGTACTTC; CDR3: CAISDPGGQETQYF
length: 18; J: TRBJ2-5; D: .; V: TRBV5-1; size: .; DNA: TGCGCCAGCAGCTTGGTGTATATTAGGGCGGGGGCCGAAGAGACCCAGTACTTC; CDR3: CASSLVYIRAGAEETQYF
length: 16; J: TRBJ1-3; D: TRBD1; V: TRBV7-2; size: few; DNA: TGTGCCAGCAGCCCTCAGGGGGGGGCGCCTGGAAACACCATATATTTT; CDR3: CASSPQGGAPGNTIYF
length: 16; J: TRBJ1-5; D: TRBD1; V: TRBV6-2/TRBV6-3; size: few; DNA: TGTGCCAGCAGCCTTACAGGGGCCTTTAGCAATCAGCCCCAGCATTTT; CDR3: CASSLTGAFSNQPQHF
length: 16; J: TRBJ1-2; D: TRBD1; V: TRBV6-5; size: few; DNA: TGTGCCAGCAGTACCCCACCGTGGACAGGGAACTATGGCTACACCTTC; CDR3: CASSTPPWTGNYGYTF
length: 14; J: TRBJ2-7; D: .; V: TRBV29-1; size: few; DNA: TGCAGCGTCATACCGGGGCGTAGAGCCTACGAGCAGTACTTC; CDR3: CSVIPGRRAYEQYF
length: 14; J: TRBJ2-3; D: .; V: TRBV5-1; size: many; DNA: TGCGCCAGCAGCTTCCTAGACAGCACAGATACGCAGTATTTT; CDR3: CASSFLDSTDTQYF
length: 15; J: TRBJ1-5; D: .; V: TRBV5-1; size: few; DNA: TGCGCCAGCAGCTTGCTGCCAGGAGATTATCAGCCCCAGCATTTT; CDR3: CASSLLPGDYQPQHF
length: 12; J: TRBJ1-6; D: .; V: TRBV3-1; size: few; DNA: TGTGCCAGCACGTCCGGTCTAACACCCCTCCACTTT; CDR3: CASTSGLTPLHF
length: 16; J: TRBJ2-3; D: TRBD2; V: TRBV12-3/TRBV12-4; size: few; DNA: TGTGCCAGCAGTTCAACTAGCGGGGGCCGACTCTACCTCGTGTATTTT; CDR3: CASSSTSGGRLYLVYF
length: 15; J: TRBJ2-3; D: .; V: TRBV19; size: few; DNA: TGTGCCAGTAGTATCCTGGGGGCAGGTGCAGATACGCAGTATTTT; CDR3: CASSILGAGADTQYF
length: 13; J: TRBJ2-2; D: .; V: TRBV11-1; size: many; DNA: TGTGCCAGCAGCTCAAGTTCCCCCGGGGAGCTGTTTTTT; CDR3: CASSSSSPGELFF
length: 14; J: TRBJ1-1; D: .; V: TRBV4-3; size: few; DNA: TGCGCCAGCAGCCAACCCGGGGTTGGCACTGAAGCTTTCTTT; CDR3: CASSQPGVGTEAFF
length: 15; J: TRBJ2-7; D: TRBD2; V: TRBV7-2; size: .; DNA: TGTGCCAGCAGCTTAGTCCGTTCGGGGGGTTACGAGCAGTACTTC; CDR3: CASSLVRSGGYEQYF
length: 14; J: TRBJ1-5; D: .; V: TRBV4-1; size: .; DNA: TGCGCCAGCAGCCAGATAAGCAGCAATCAGCCCCAGCATTTT; CDR3: CASSQISSNQPQHF
length: 13; J: TRBJ2-2; D: .; V: TRBV7-2; size: few; DNA: TGTGCCAGCAGCTTAGCAAGCGACGGGGAGCTGTTTTTT; CDR3: CASSLASDGELFF
length: 13; J: TRBJ1-4; D: .; V: TRBV12-3/TRBV12-4; size: few; DNA: TGTGCCAGCAGTGGGATCCAGGGTGAAAAACTGTTTTTT; CDR3: CASSGIQGEKLFF
length: 16; J: TRBJ2-1; D: .; V: TRBV5-4; size: .; DNA: TGTGCCAGCAGCTTGCTATCCATTTCCGCGATTCATGAGCAGTTCTTC; CDR3: CASSLLSISAIHEQFF
length: 15; J: TRBJ2-7; D: TRBD2; V: TRBV5-5; size: .; DNA: TGTGCCAGCAGCTTGGTCGCCGGGGGGGCCTACGAGCAGTACTTC; CDR3: CASSLVAGGAYEQYF
length: 17; J: TRBJ2-6; D: .; V: TRBV4-3; size: few; DNA: TGCGCCAGCAGCCAAGAAAGGCGCTCCTCTGGGGCCAACGTCCTGACTTTC; CDR3: CASSQERRSSGANVLTF
length: 15; J: TRBJ2-7; D: .; V: TRBV13; size: few; DNA: TGTGCCAGCAGCTTAGCGTGGGGGAAAACTTACGAGCAGTACTTC; CDR3: CASSLAWGKTYEQYF
length: 15; J: TRBJ1-5; D: TRBD1; V: TRBV6-2/TRBV6-3; size: few; DNA: TGTGCCAGCAGGATACAGGGGGCGCGGGATCAGCCCCAGCATTTT; CDR3: CASRIQGARDQPQHF
length: 13; J: TRBJ2-5; D: .; V: TRBV4-1; size: .; DNA: TGCGCCAGCAGCCAAGGGACCTGGGAGACCCAGTACTTC; CDR3: CASSQGTWETQYF
length: 14; J: TRBJ1-2; D: .; V: TRBV7-2; size: few; DNA: TGTGCCAGCAGCTTTTCGGGGGAATTCCATGGCTACACCTTC; CDR3: CASSFSGEFHGYTF
length: 14; J: TRBJ2-5; D: .; V: TRBV4-3; size: many; DNA: TGCGCCAGCAGCCGCCTGGGGGTCCAAGAGACCCAGTACTTC; CDR3: CASSRLGVQETQYF
length: 15; J: TRBJ1-1; D: TRBD1; V: TRBV20-1; size: .; DNA: TGCAGTGCTACAATCACCGGGACAGGTAACACTGAAGCTTTCTTT; CDR3: CSATITGTGNTEAFF
length: 14; J: TRBJ1-2; D: .; V: TRBV12-3/TRBV12-4; size: few; DNA: TGTGCCAGCAGCCGACAGACGGAGGGGATCGGGTACACCTTC; CDR3: CASSRQTEGIGYTF